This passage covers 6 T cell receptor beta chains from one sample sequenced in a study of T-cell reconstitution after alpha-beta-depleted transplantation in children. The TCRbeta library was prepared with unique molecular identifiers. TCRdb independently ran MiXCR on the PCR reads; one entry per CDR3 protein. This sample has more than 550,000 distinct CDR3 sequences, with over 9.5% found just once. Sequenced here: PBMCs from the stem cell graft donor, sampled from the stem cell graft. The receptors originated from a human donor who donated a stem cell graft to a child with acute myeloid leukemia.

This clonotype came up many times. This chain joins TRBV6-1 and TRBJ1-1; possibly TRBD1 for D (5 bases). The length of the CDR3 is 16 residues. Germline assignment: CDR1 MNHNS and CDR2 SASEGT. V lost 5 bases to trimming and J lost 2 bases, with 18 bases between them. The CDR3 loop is CASSPPTALRNTEAFF. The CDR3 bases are TGTGCCAGCAGTCCCCCGACAGCCCTCAGAAACACTGAAGCTTTCTTT.

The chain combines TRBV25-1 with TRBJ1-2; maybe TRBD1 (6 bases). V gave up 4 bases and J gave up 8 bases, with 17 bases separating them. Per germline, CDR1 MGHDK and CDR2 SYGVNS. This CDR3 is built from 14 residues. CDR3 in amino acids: CASSGFAGGEGYTF. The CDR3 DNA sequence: TGTGCCAGCAGTGGATTCGCGGGGGGCGAAGGCTACACCTTC.

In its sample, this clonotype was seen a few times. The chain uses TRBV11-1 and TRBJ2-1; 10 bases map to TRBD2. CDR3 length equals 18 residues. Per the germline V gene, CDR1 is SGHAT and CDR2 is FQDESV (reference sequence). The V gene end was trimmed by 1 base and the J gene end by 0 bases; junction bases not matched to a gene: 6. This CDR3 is CASSLGLAGKSSYNEQFF. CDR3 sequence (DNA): TGTGCCAGCAGCTTAGGACTAGCGGGTAAGAGCTCCTACAATGAGCAGTTCTTC.

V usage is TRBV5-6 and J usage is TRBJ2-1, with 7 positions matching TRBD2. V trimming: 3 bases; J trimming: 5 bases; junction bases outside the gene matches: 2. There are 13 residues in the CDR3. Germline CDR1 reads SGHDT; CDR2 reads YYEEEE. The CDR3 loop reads CASSWDYNNEQFF. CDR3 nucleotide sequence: TGTGCCAGCAGCTGGGACTATAACAATGAGCAGTTCTTC.

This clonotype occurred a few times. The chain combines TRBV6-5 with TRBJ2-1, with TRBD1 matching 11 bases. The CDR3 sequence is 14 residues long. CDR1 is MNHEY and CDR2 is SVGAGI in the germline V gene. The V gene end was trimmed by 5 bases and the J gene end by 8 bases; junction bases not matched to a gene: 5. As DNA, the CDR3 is TGTGCCAGCAGTCACTGGACAGGGGGCGATGAGCAGTTCTTC. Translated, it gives CASSHWTGGDEQFF.

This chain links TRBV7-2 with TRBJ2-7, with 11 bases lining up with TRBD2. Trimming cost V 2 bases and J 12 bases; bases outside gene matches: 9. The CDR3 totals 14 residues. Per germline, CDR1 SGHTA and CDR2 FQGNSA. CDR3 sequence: CASSLSGTSGRPYF. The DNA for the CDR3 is TGTGCCAGCAGCTTATCTGGGACTAGCGGAAGGCCGTACTTC.